The clone carrying this TCR beta chain was seen a few times. Antigen unknown. The V gene lost 5 bases and the J gene lost 8 bases, with 13 bases spanning the gap. Germline V gene lookup returns CDR1 SQVTM and CDR2 ANQGSEA. The CDR3 contains 13 residues. The sequenced template was cDNA made from the entire isolated RNA. Assay: immunoSEQ multiplex PCR; the TCRdb copy retains only in-frame clones and omits some. This table has 300,000 to 400,000 clones, 7% to 10% appearing once. These data are taken from a study of beta chain features in type 1 diabetes. Findings and limits, study-wide: Shortening that was moderate but significant affected the TCRB CDR3s of Type 1 diabetes patients in all four CD4+ subsets.

The gene calls are TRBV29-1 and TRBJ1-6; D unresolved. The sequenced sample was central memory CD4+ T cells from blood. This receptor was obtained from a man aged 25 to 40 with type 1 diabetes. As DNA, the CDR3 is TGCAGCGTTCGGTATGCCATGGATTCACCCCTCCACTTT. It translates to CSVRYAMDSPLHF.